Listed below are T cell receptor beta chains from one sample, sequenced in a study of beta chain features in type 1 diabetes. This table comes from immunoSEQ multiplex PCR, and its TCRdb copy is limited to in-frame clones, with some not included. The table includes about 660,000 clones, around an eighth detected once. Sequencing used naive CD4+ T cells from blood. The receptors were sampled from a man aged 18 to 30 with type 1 diabetes. Each CDR3 is given with its conserved first and last residue. Fields, in order: D gene, J gene, V gene, clone size, CDR3 protein, CDR3 DNA. The D gene is left open where the match is weak. Clone size appears in some rows only: once, few, many, or a class for an expanded clone.

>TRBD2|TRBJ2-7|TRBV6-1|.
CASRGEGLAAYEQYF
TGTGCCAGCAGGGGAGAGGGGCTAGCGGCTTACGAGCAGTACTTC
>.|TRBJ1-1|TRBV7-9|few
CASSLTKTAEGTEAFF
TGTGCCAGCAGCTTAACAAAGACGGCGGAGGGCACTGAAGCTTTCTTT
>TRBD1|TRBJ1-2|TRBV15|.
CATSRDTGTGGSYSGYTF
TGTGCCACCAGCAGAGATACCGGGACAGGGGGCAGTTATAGTGGCTACACCTTC
>TRBD1|TRBJ2-4|TRBV5-4|few
CASRGQGANIQYF
TGTGCCAGCAGGGGCCAGGGGGCCAACATTCAGTACTTC
>TRBD2|TRBJ2-3|TRBV7-2|few
CASSPAGATDTQYF
TGTGCCAGCAGCCCAGCGGGGGCCACAGATACGCAGTATTTT
>TRBD1|TRBJ1-4|TRBV9|.
CASSVGQGELEKLFF
TGTGCCAGCAGCGTTGGACAGGGAGAGCTTGAAAAACTGTTTTTT
>.|TRBJ2-3|TRBV6-1|few
CASRGNPGDTQYF
TGTGCCAGCAGGGGTAACCCCGGCGATACGCAGTATTTT
>TRBD1|TRBJ1-1|TRBV9|.
CASSVGAGTVYEAFF
TGTGCCAGCAGCGTAGGGGCCGGGACAGTCTATGAAGCTTTCTTT
>.|TRBJ2-3|TRBV5-1|.
CASSLGHTDTQYF
TGCGCCAGCAGCTTGGGGCACACAGATACGCAGTATTTT
>.|TRBJ2-7|TRBV4-1|.
CASSQERQGYEQYF
TGCGCCAGCAGCCAAGAACGTCAGGGCTACGAGCAGTACTTC
>.|TRBJ1-2|TRBV7-9|.
CASSLRGVGYTF
TGTGCCAGCAGCTTACGAGGGGTCGGCTACACCTTC
>.|TRBJ1-4|TRBV30|few
CAWSPQHEKLFF
TGTGCCTGGAGTCCCCAACATGAAAAACTGTTTTTT
>.|TRBJ1-4|TRBV9|.
CASSPGARESEKLFF
TGTGCCAGCAGCCCAGGAGCGAGGGAAAGTGAAAAACTGTTTTTT
>.|TRBJ2-2|TRBV27|few
CASSSDGRAGELFF
TGTGCCAGCAGTTCGGACGGGCGAGCCGGGGAGCTGTTTTTT
>.|TRBJ2-3|TRBV2|.
CASSRADTQYF
TGTGCCAGCAGTCGGGCAGATACGCAGTATTTT
>TRBD1|TRBJ1-1|TRBV28|few
CASSTGGVGTEAFF
TGTGCCAGCAGTACAGGGGGCGTCGGCACTGAAGCTTTCTTT
>.|TRBJ1-1|TRBV11-2|few
CASSSGLGTEAFF
TGTGCCAGCAGCTCAGGGCTGGGCACTGAAGCTTTCTTT
>.|TRBJ2-5|TRBV6-1|.
CASRRDGTQYF
TGTGCCAGCAGGAGAGACGGGACCCAGTACTTC
>.|TRBJ2-1|TRBV14|many
CASSQGRHEQFF
TGTGCCAGCAGCCAAGGGCGACATGAGCAGTTCTTC
>TRBD2|TRBJ2-1|TRBV10-3|.
CAISESSLAGGLSNEQFF
TGTGCCATCAGTGAGTCGTCCTTAGCGGGGGGGCTTTCAAATGAGCAGTTCTTC
>.|TRBJ2-7|TRBV5-1|few
CASSLFQPNYEQYF
TGCGCCAGCAGCTTGTTCCAGCCAAACTACGAGCAGTACTTC
>.|TRBJ1-1|TRBV7-2|few
CASSRGTPYTEAFF
TGTGCCAGCAGCAGAGGGACACCTTACACTGAAGCTTTCTTT
>.|TRBJ1-1|TRBV5-1|once
CASSPQPTANTEAFF
TGCGCCAGCAGCCCCCAGCCGACAGCGAACACTGAAGCTTTCTTT
>TRBD1|TRBJ2-5|TRBV28|once
CASSLAGGIETQYF
TGTGCCAGCAGTTTAGCAGGGGGCATAGAGACCCAGTACTTC
>TRBD1|TRBJ2-5|TRBV7-2|.
CASSPGQGATQYF
TGTGCCAGCAGCCCGGGACAGGGGGCAACCCAGTACTTC
>TRBD2|TRBJ2-1|TRBV19|.
CASSTTRGGRTYNEQFF
TGTGCCAGTAGTACGACACGGGGCGGGAGGACCTACAATGAGCAGTTCTTC
>.|TRBJ1-4|TRBV30|few
CAWSVGFPAEKLFF
TGTGCCTGGAGTGTCGGCTTCCCAGCGGAAAAACTGTTTTTT
>.|TRBJ2-7|TRBV30|.
CAWSPGIESEQYF
TGTGCCTGGAGTCCTGGTATTGAGAGCGAGCAGTACTTC
>.|TRBJ2-2|TRBV7-3|few
CASSLQSDTGELFF
TGTGCCAGCAGCTTACAATCAGACACCGGGGAGCTGTTTTTT
>.|TRBJ2-3|TRBV10-3|.
CATRRDDTQYF
TGTGCCACCCGTAGAGATGATACGCAGTATTTT
>.|TRBJ1-2|TRBV7-3|few
CANQLITRADYGYTF
TGTGCCAACCAACTAATTACAAGGGCTGACTATGGCTACACCTTC
>.|TRBJ2-5|TRBV6-5|.
CASSYTPLMGAQYF
TGTGCCAGCAGTTACACACCTCTTATGGGAGCCCAGTACTTC
>TRBD1|TRBJ1-5|TRBV28|.
CASSSGTGPDQPQHF
TGTGCCAGCAGTTCGGGGACAGGTCCCGATCAGCCCCAGCATTTT
>.|TRBJ1-6|TRBV30|.
CAWTAYNSPLHF
TGTGCCTGGACAGCCTATAATTCACCCCTCCACTTT
>.|TRBJ1-2|TRBV7-8|few
CASSGMAEALQIGGYTF
TGTGCCAGCAGCGGCATGGCGGAAGCGCTCCAGATCGGTGGCTACACCTTC
>.|TRBJ1-2|TRBV2|.
CASSEGSNYGYTF
TGTGCCAGCAGTGAAGGATCGAACTATGGCTACACCTTC
>TRBD1|TRBJ2-2|TRBV29-1|.
CSVLHIGTVQNTGELFF
TGCAGCGTTTTACACATCGGGACAGTTCAGAACACCGGGGAGCTGTTTTTT
>TRBD2|TRBJ2-1|TRBV5-4|.
CASSPPPGGGNEQFF
TGTGCCAGCAGCCCACCGCCGGGAGGAGGGAATGAGCAGTTCTTC
>.|TRBJ2-2|TRBV6-5|few
CASRDPGELFF
TGTGCCAGCAGAGATCCCGGGGAGCTGTTTTTT
>.|TRBJ1-3|TRBV25-1|.
CASTPSGNTIYF
TGTGCCAGCACCCCCTCTGGAAACACCATATATTTT
>.|TRBJ1-4|TRBV5-1|few
CASSLGDQRVEKLFF
TGCGCCAGCAGCTTGGGGGACCAAAGAGTTGAAAAACTGTTTTTT
>TRBD2|TRBJ2-1|TRBV2|few
CASSRVSGAMSEQFF
TGTGCCAGCAGCAGGGTAAGCGGGGCGATGAGTGAGCAGTTCTTC
>.|TRBJ2-5|TRBV9|few
CASSTTVFRETQYF
TGTGCCAGCAGCACGACGGTGTTCCGAGAGACCCAGTACTTC
>.|TRBJ1-2|TRBV2|few
CASSETRQANYGYTF
TGTGCCAGCAGTGAAACCCGACAAGCTAACTATGGCTACACCTTC
>TRBD1|TRBJ1-5|TRBV5-6|.
CASSIWTGLLQPQHF
TGTGCCAGCAGCATCTGGACAGGGCTCCTGCAGCCCCAGCATTTT
>.|TRBJ1-1|TRBV18|.
CASSPWENTEAFF
TGTGCCAGCTCCCCCTGGGAAAACACTGAAGCTTTCTTT
>TRBD1|TRBJ2-2|TRBV7-9|few
CASHGQGTGELFF
TGTGCCAGCCACGGACAGGGGACCGGGGAGCTGTTTTTT
>.|TRBJ2-7|TRBV10-1|.
CASSRGTPGLEQYF
TGCGCCAGTTCGAGAGGGACCCCGGGGCTCGAGCAGTACTTC
>.|TRBJ1-2|TRBV9|.
CASSVAQGNGYTF
TGTGCCAGCAGCGTAGCCCAGGGGAATGGCTACACCTTC
>TRBD2|TRBJ2-5|TRBV6-6|.
CASSYEGLAGGETQYF
TGTGCCAGCAGTTATGAGGGACTAGCGGGCGGGGAGACCCAGTACTTC
>.|TRBJ1-4|TRBV4-3|few
CASSPRGSGEKLFF
TGCGCCAGCAGCCCGCGGGGATCAGGGGAAAAACTGTTTTTT
>.|TRBJ2-3|TRBV9|few
CASTLWTGETDTQYF
TGTGCCAGCACCCTATGGACGGGAGAGACAGATACGCAGTATTTT
>.|TRBJ2-6|TRBV5-1|few
CASSLDGANVLTF
TGCGCCAGCAGCTTGGACGGGGCCAACGTCCTGACTTTC
>.|TRBJ2-1|TRBV14|few
CASSQDPQGISSYNEQFF
TGTGCCAGCAGCCAAGATCCCCAGGGAATCTCCTCCTACAATGAGCAGTTCTTC
>.|TRBJ1-2|TRBV6-5|.
CASSESGNTF
TGTGCCAGCAGTGAATCGGGAAACACCTTC
>.|TRBJ2-1|TRBV6-5|.
CASSPDRMNEQFF
TGTGCCAGCAGTCCCGACAGGATGAATGAGCAGTTCTTC
>.|TRBJ2-7|TRBV7-9|.
CASSLGYEGLYRYEQYF
TGTGCCAGCAGCTTAGGCTACGAGGGTTTGTATCGCTACGAGCAGTACTTC
>.|TRBJ2-7|TRBV5-5|few
CASSVGPYEQYF
TGTGCCAGCAGCGTGGGCCCCTACGAGCAGTACTTC
>TRBD1|TRBJ2-7|TRBV7-2|few
CASSLTGTVKAYEQYF
TGTGCCAGCAGCTTAACCGGGACAGTGAAAGCCTACGAGCAGTACTTC